These 21 T cell receptor beta chains came from one sample sequenced in a study of blood T cell repertoires in COVID-19. Produced via immunoSEQ multiplex PCR; TCRdb's table is partial and in-frame only. The sample lists about 180,000 clones, more than 75% occurring once. The sequencing sample was made of peripheral blood. The receptors shown here come from a woman aged 45-60 years with COVID-19, enrolled during active disease.

V gene TRBV3-1 (or the pseudogene TRBV3-2) combines with J gene TRBJ1-1; D unclear. V was clipped by 0 bases and J by 4 bases, with 12 bases between them. This CDR3 has 15 amino acids. Looked up from germline, CDR1 is LGHDT and CDR2 is YNNKEL (reference sequence). DNA for the CDR3: TGTGCCAGCAGCCAAGATCCCCTTGGACTCACTGAAGCTTTCTTT. As protein: CASSQDPLGLTEAFF.

The rearrangement links TRBV19 to TRBJ2-7, with D perhaps TRBD2 (5 bases). The CDR3 is 16 residues long. CDR1 is LNHDA, CDR2 SQIVND, per germline (reference sequence). Trimming removed 3 bases from V and 2 bases from J, with 17 bases in between. CDR3 sequence reads: CASSIERPAEAYEQYF. DNA for the CDR3: TGTGCCAGTAGTATTGAACGACCGGCGGAGGCCTACGAGCAGTACTTC.

This clone is a singleton in its sample. The chain recombines TRBV6-6 with TRBJ1-4, with 12 bases fitting TRBD1. Germline CDR1 reads MNHNY; CDR2 reads SVGAGI (reference sequence). The CDR3 is 16 residues long. J lost 7 bases, V lost 6 bases, and 9 bases had no gene match. The CDR3 reads CASSRGTGGAVEKLFF. The CDR3, as DNA: TGTGCCAGCAGCCGCGGGACAGGGGGCGCCGTTGAAAAACTGTTTTTT.

The chain uses TRBV12-3 or TRBV12-4 and TRBJ2-5, with D possibly matching TRBD1 (5 bases). The CDR3 has 13 amino acids. V lost 6 bases and J lost 3, with 11 bases in between. The CDR3 loop reads CASSATEKETQYF. The CDR3 region has the DNA TGTGCCAGCAGCGCGACAGAGAAAGAGACCCAGTACTTC.

The count of this clone is one. V and J are TRBV7-6 and TRBJ1-1; D not certain. CDR1 is SGHVS, CDR2 FNYEAQ, per germline. Trimming pared 4 bases from V and 3 bases from J, leaving 15 bases between. This CDR3 has 15 residues. CDR3 bases: TGTGCCAGCAGCTCCCTTGGCTTTCGGGACACTGAAGCTTTCTTT. This codes for CASSSLGFRDTEAFF.

V usage is TRBV4-2 and J usage is TRBJ2-2; the match to TRBD2 covers 13 bases. The CDR3 extends over 15 amino acids. Germline CDR1 LGHNA, CDR2 YNFKEQ. Trimming at V came to 4 bases and at J to 5 bases, leaving 1 base not matched to a gene. The CDR3 reads CASSLTSGGTGELFF. The CDR3 DNA follows: TGTGCCAGCAGCCTGACTAGCGGGGGGACCGGGGAGCTGTTTTTT.

Here the CDR3 reads CASSEMKGSGGEKLFF. The CDR3 DNA sequence: TGTGCCAGCAGTGAAATGAAGGGGTCGGGTGGTGAAAAACTGTTTTTT. This chain joins TRBV25-1 and TRBJ1-4; weak D call: TRBD1 (5 bases). The CDR3 extends over 16 amino acids. V lost 2 bases to trimming and J lost 7 bases, with 17 bases between them. Germline V gene lookup returns CDR1 MGHDK and CDR2 SYGVNS.

The gene calls are TRBV5-1 and TRBJ1-5; TRBD1 is a possible D gene (5 bases). CDR3 size: 15 residues. The V end was cut by 1 base, the J end by 5 bases, with 13 bases between. CDR1 SGHRS and CDR2 YFSETQ come from the germline V gene. DNA for the CDR3: TGCGCCAGCAGCTTGTCAGGGTCAATGGATCAGCCCCAGCATTTT. As protein: CASSLSGSMDQPQHF.

This rearrangement joins TRBV7-9 to TRBJ1-1; a possible D gene is TRBD1 (5 bases). Germline-derived CDR1 and CDR2 are SEHNR and FQNEAQ (reference sequence). V shed 2 bases and J shed 4 bases, with 14 bases lying between them. The CDR3 loop spans 15 amino acids. CDR3 nucleotides: TGTGCCAGCAGCTTATGGGGGGAGGGTGTCACTGAAGCTTTCTTT. Protein: CASSLWGEGVTEAFF.

The table lists this clone with a few counts. The rearrangement joins TRBV19 to TRBJ2-3; 10 bases are shared with TRBD2. The CDR3 length is 15 residues. Germline loops: CDR1 LNHDA, CDR2 SQIVND (reference sequence). The V gene end was trimmed by 6 bases and the J gene end by 5 bases; junction bases not matched to a gene: 8. DNA of the CDR3: TGTGCCAGTAGGAAACTAGCGGGGAAAGAAGATACGCAGTATTTT. It translates to CASRKLAGKEDTQYF. The whole variable domain, filled in from reference TRBV19 and TRBJ2-3, reads DGGITQSPKYLFRKEGQNVTLSCEQNLNHDAMYWYRQDPGQGLRLIYYSQIVNDFQKGDIAEGYSVSREKKESFPLTVTSAQKNPTAFYLCASRKLAGKEDTQYFGPGTRLTVL.

The gene calls are TRBV5-1 and TRBJ1-2; D not certain. CDR1 and CDR2 from the germline V gene are SGHRS and YFSETQ. V dropped 4 bases and J dropped 3 bases, with 13 bases sitting between them. The CDR3 runs 14 residues. DNA of the CDR3: TGCGCCAGCAGCGGGAGCCCGACCCACTATGGCTACACCTTC. This encodes CASSGSPTHYGYTF.

The chain links TRBV3-1 (or the pseudogene TRBV3-2) to TRBJ2-2; TRBD2 might be the D (7 bases). Germline lookup yields CDR1 LGHDT and CDR2 YNNKEL (reference sequence). Trimming cost V 1 base and J 2 bases, with 23 bases left between them. CDR3 size: 20 residues. The CDR3 nucleotides are TGTGCCAGCAGCCAAGCAACGACCCTGAGGGGGGGGCCCAACACCGGGGAGCTGTTTTTT. This sequence encodes CASSQATTLRGGPNTGELFF.

This clone was detected only a few times. V usage is TRBV4-1 and J usage is TRBJ1-5; 8 bases align to TRBD1. CDR1 is MGHRA and CDR2 is YSYEKL in the germline V gene. With 0 bases clipped from V and 3 bases from J, the junction kept 4 bases outside the gene matches. The CDR3 sequence is 16 residues long. In DNA form, the CDR3 reads TGCGCCAGCAGCCAAGATCAGGGGGCGCCCAATCAGCCCCAGCATTTT. Protein product: CASSQDQGAPNQPQHF.

About this clone itself: At the DNA level, this CDR3 is encoded by other sequences in the same sample as well. The CDR3 nucleotides are TGTGCCAGCAGTTTGGGACAGAACTATGGCTACACCTTC. Protein product: CASSLGQNYGYTF. The rearrangement uses TRBV12-3 or TRBV12-4 and TRBJ1-2; 7 nucleotides line up with TRBD1. Germline trimming cut 3 bases from V and 2 bases from J; bases unmatched to any gene: 0. This CDR3 spans 13 amino acids.

The chain recombines TRBV30 with TRBJ1-1; 11 nucleotides align to TRBD1. The CDR3 is made up of 14 amino acids. Germline-derived CDR1 and CDR2 are GTSNPN and SVGIG (reference sequence). With V trimmed by 3 bases and J by 4 bases, 4 bases remained unmatched. This CDR3 reads CAWSPGTGGTEAFF. In DNA form, the CDR3 reads TGTGCCTGGAGCCCCGGGACAGGGGGCACTGAAGCTTTCTTT.

The V and J genes are TRBV6-5 and TRBJ2-7, with 9 bases aligning to TRBD1. V trimming: 5 bases; J trimming: 5 bases; junction bases outside the gene matches: 10. Germline CDR1 and CDR2: MNHEY and SVGAGI. The CDR3 is 15 amino acids. This chain's CDR3 is CASSPGGQGNHEQYF. The CDR3 DNA reads as TGTGCCAGCAGTCCTGGTGGACAGGGGAACCACGAGCAGTACTTC.

The chain recombines TRBV19 with TRBJ2-2; D is uncertain. CDR3 length equals 13 residues. V was pared by 5 bases and J by 0 bases, with 4 bases between. The V gene's germline CDR1 is LNHDA and CDR2 SQIVND (reference sequence). The CDR3 here is CASSPSNTGELFF. The CDR3 DNA sequence: TGTGCCAGTAGTCCTTCGAACACCGGGGAGCTGTTTTTT.

This sequence joins TRBV27 and TRBJ2-5; possible D gene TRBD2, 6 bases. Germline V gene sequence: CDR1 MNHEY, CDR2 SMNVEV (reference sequence). This CDR3 comprises 13 residues. V was trimmed by 3 bases and J by 4 bases, leaving 9 bases between them. The CDR3 coding sequence is TGTGCCAGCAGTTTTTTAGCGGCAGAGACCCAGTACTTC. This translates into CASSFLAAETQYF.

V gene TRBV30 combines with J gene TRBJ2-7; D is unclear. This CDR3 spans 14 amino acids. Per the germline V gene, CDR1 is GTSNPN and CDR2 is SVGIG (reference sequence). Trimming removed 0 bases from V and 5 bases from J, with 14 bases in between. As DNA, the CDR3 is TGTGCCTGGAGTGTGTGGGCAACGGCCCACGAGCAGTACTTC. It codes for CAWSVWATAHEQYF. The full variable domain, in which reference TRBV30 and TRBJ2-7 provide the parts outside the CDR3, is SQTIHQWPATLVQPVGSPLSLECTVEGTSNPNLYWYRQAAGRGLQLLFYSVGIGQISSEVPQNLSASRPQDRQFILSSKKLLLSDSGFYLCAWSVWATAHEQYFGPGTRLTVT.

V is TRBV11-2 and J is TRBJ2-7; D is possibly TRBD2 (7 bases). The germline gives CDR1 SGHAT, CDR2 FQNNGV. V lost 4 bases to trimming and J lost 6 bases, with 19 bases between them. The CDR3 sequence is 15 residues long. Written as DNA, the CDR3 is TGTGCCAGCAGCTCTGGCGGGGGCGCCGGTTTCGAGCAGTACTTC. Translating gives CASSSGGGAGFEQYF. The full variable domain, completed using reference TRBV11-2 and TRBJ2-7, is EAGVAQSPRYKIIEKRQSVAFWCNPISGHATLYWYQQILGQGPKLLIQFQNNGVVDDSQLPKDRFSAERLKGVDSTLKIQPAKLEDSAVYLCASSSGGGAGFEQYFGPGTRLTVT.

This chain uses TRBV5-4 with TRBJ2-4, with D perhaps matching TRBD2 (6 bases). Trimming left V 1 base short and J 0 bases short, with 8 bases between. This CDR3 is 15 amino acids long. Germline assignment: CDR1 SGHNT and CDR2 YYREEE (reference sequence). The CDR3 bases are TGTGCCAGCAGCTTGTCGGGGGTAGCCAAAAACATTCAGTACTTC. Encoded protein: CASSLSGVAKNIQYF. The full variable domain, in which reference TRBV5-4 and TRBJ2-4 provide the parts outside the CDR3, is ETGVTQSPTHLIKTRGQQVTLRCSSQSGHNTVSWYQQALGQGPQFIFQYYREEENGRGNFPPRFSGLQFPNYSSELNVNALELDDSALYLCASSLSGVAKNIQYFGAGTRLSVL.